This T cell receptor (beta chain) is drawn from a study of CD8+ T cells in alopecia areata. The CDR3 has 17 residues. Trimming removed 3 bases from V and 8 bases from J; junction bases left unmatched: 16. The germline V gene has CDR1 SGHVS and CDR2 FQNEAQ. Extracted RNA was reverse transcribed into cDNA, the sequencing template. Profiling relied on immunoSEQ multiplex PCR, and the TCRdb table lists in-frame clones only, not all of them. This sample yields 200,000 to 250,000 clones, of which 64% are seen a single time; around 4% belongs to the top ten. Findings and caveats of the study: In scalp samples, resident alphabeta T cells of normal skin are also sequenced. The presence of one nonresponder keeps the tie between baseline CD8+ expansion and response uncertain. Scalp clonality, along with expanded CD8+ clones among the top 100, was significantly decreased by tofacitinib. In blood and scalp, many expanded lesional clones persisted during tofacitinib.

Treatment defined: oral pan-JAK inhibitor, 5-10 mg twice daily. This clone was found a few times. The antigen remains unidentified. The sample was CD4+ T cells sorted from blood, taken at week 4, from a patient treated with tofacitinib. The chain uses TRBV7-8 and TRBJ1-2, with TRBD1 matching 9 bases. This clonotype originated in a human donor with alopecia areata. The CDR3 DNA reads TGTGCCAGCAGCTTGGTGCCCCGGGACAGGGTTATTGTGGGCTACACCTTC. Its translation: CASSLVPRDRVIVGYTF.